This entry features one TCR beta chain sequence. It lacks a known antigen. No base quality information exists; no much larger clone differs at one position. Sequencing took place on an Illumina HiSeq 1500. TCRdb reprocessed the public reads (quality trimming at Q25 with fastp, clone calling with MiXCR) and kept in-frame beta chains. CDR3 protein duplicates are merged, each entry listing the most common genes and DNA. The sample contains hundreds of thousands of distinct CDR3 sequences, 25% to 35% of them found a single time. Around 19% of the sample rests with the top ten. From cysteine to phenylalanine, the CDR3 is 12 amino acids long. Only the CDR3 DNA stays, 36 bases, in frame from base 1. V is pared back by 4 bases and J by 2 bases, with 8 bases lying between the germline termini. Taken from the germline V gene (reference sequence), the CDR1 and CDR2 loops are DFQATT and SNEGSKA. This sample was included in a study of T cell repertoires in cytomegalovirus infection (dated 2019 in TCRdb). Describing the broader study: Recently identified HLA-C-restricted CMV epitopes, whose presentation resists viral immunomodulation, were targeted by peptide stimulations together with well-studied HLA-B-restricted epitopes. Because public TCR beta signatures pointed to carriage of CMV infection together with the matching HLA type, the HLA type of each donor mattered for the analysis.

In light of the paper, this sample's treatment or condition label describes: in vitro stimulation with specific CMV peptide epitopes to enrich CMV-specific T cells. Findings and caveats that apply to the study as a whole: The ex vivo response was dominated by HLA-C-restricted CMV-specific TCR beta clonotypes, which also provided the single most frequent clonotype in two of eight donors. Cumulative frequency of public TCR beta family members discriminated carriers of CMV infection plus the relevant HLA type in this cohort and an independent roughly 330-donor cohort.

The receptor comes from a human donor in good health (CMV status not recorded). Some clones in this sample may be carry-over from other donors' samples. The sample consisted of cultured PBMCs, taken from culture after CMV antigen stimulation. This sequence uses TRBV20-1 and TRBJ2-5, and the D gene may be TRBD1, 6 bases matching. Here the CDR3 is given as CSATTGQETQYF. The DNA is as follows: TGCAGTGCTACGACAGGACAAGAGACCCAGTACTTC.